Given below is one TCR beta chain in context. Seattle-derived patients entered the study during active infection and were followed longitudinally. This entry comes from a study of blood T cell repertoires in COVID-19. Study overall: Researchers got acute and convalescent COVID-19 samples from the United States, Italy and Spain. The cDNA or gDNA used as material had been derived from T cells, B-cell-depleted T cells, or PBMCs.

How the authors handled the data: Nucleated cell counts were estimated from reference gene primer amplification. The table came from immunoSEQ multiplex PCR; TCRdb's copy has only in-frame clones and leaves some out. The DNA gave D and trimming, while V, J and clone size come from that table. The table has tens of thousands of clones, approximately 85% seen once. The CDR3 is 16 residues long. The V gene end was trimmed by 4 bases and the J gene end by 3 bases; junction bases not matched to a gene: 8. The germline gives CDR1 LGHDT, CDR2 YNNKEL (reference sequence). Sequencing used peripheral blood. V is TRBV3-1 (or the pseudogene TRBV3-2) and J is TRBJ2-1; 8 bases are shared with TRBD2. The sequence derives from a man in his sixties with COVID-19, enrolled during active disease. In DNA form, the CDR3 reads TGTGCCAGCAGCCCCCGGGCGGGAGGATTCTACAATGAGCAGTTCTTC. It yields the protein CASSPRAGGFYNEQFF.